This T cell receptor beta chain comes out of a study of cytomegalovirus exposure and HLA in healthy donors. The wider study: An earlier analysis found some 100 million unique TCR beta sequences from around 180 million T cells.

On this clone: Its specificity is not known.

This cohort consisted of healthy bone marrow donors. Germline V gene lookup returns CDR1 LNHDA and CDR2 SQIVND (reference sequence). The CDR3 spans 15 residues. The trim removed 0 bases at V and 7 bases at J, leaving 6 bases unmatched. General observations from the study: By HLA locus, TCR association rates varied in a later analysis, with DRB1 showing the most and HLA-C the fewest. There were three CMV-associated chains whose specificity for CMV antigens was confirmed in vitro.

The PCR employed 60 Vbeta primers together with 13 Jbeta primers. Method: immunoSEQ multiplex PCR; TCRdb's copy keeps in-frame clones and lacks some. The sample has 200,000 to 300,000 clones; around 80% are singletons. The V and J genes are TRBV19 and TRBJ1-5; the match to TRBD1 covers 7 bases. The specimen was PBMCs. This TCR derives from a boy aged 10-17 years in good health and CMV-seronegative. The CDR3 region has the DNA TGTGCCAGTAGTATAGAGAGAGGGGGCAGGCAGCCCCAGCATTTT. Protein sequence: CASSIERGGRQPQHF.